What follows are 20 T cell receptor beta chains derived from one specimen sequenced in a study of T cell clonality in common variable immunodeficiency (dated by TCRdb to between 2015 and 2017). Receptors were amplified or captured by the immunoSEQ multiplex PCR assay. TCRdb carries this immuneACCESS record with in-frame sequences only. Its versions omit some clonotypes, under half of them owing to an unresolved V gene in the studies checked, with the rest unexplained. The data for this sample show 35,000 to 50,000 clones, each detected more than once. About 1.3% of the sample is in the top ten clones. Sequenced material: peripheral blood mononuclear cells. These receptors were obtained from a person between 18 and 75 years old in good health.

This clone was counted ten times or more. The read falls 3 residues short of the CDR3 end, and the missing part is taken from the germline J gene. The chain carries TRBV20-1 and TRBJ1-2; 7 positions match TRBD1. Germline CDR1 DFQATT, CDR2 SNEGSKA (reference sequence). With 1 base clipped from V and 4 bases from J, the junction kept 6 bases outside the gene matches. The CDR3 totals 14 residues. The CDR3 sequence: CSARGGTVAYGYTF. CDR3 bases read: TGCAGTGCTAGAGGGGGGACAGTAGCCTATGGC.

This clone has ten or more counts. The read ends 3 residues early relative to the CDR3; the germline J gene fills the gap. This rearrangement joins TRBV19 to TRBJ2-2; 9 bases map to TRBD2. Trimming took 5 bases from V and 2 from J; bases not matched to a gene: 6. The CDR3 is made up of 16 amino acids. CDR1 and CDR2 from the germline V gene are LNHDA and SQIVND (reference sequence). CDR3 DNA, as far as it was read: TGTGCCAGTAGTGCTATAGCGGGAGCAAACACCGGGGAG. Translating gives CASSAIAGANTGE. The entire CDR3 protein reads CASSAIAGANTGELFF.

This clone was picked up many times. The read halts 3 residues ahead of the CDR3 end, with the missing end drawn from the germline J gene. The chain recombines TRBV10-3 with TRBJ2-7; D may be TRBD1 (5 bases). Trimming shortened V by 3 bases and J by 0 bases, and 12 bases separated the two germline ends. The germline gives CDR1 ENHRY, CDR2 SYGVKD. This CDR3 spans 15 amino acids. The DNA read from the CDR3 is TGTGCCATCAGTGAAAGGACAACCCTCTCCTACGAG. Its protein is CAISERTTLSYE. The complete CDR3 sequence is CAISERTTLSYEQYF.

At least ten counts were recorded for this clone. The read ends 3 residues early relative to the CDR3; the germline J gene fills the gap. The chain employs TRBV5-1 and TRBJ2-7, with TRBD1 matching over 12 bases. J was trimmed by 3 bases and V by 0 bases; bases with no gene match: 16. CDR3 length equals 20 residues. Germline V lookup: CDR1 SGHRS, CDR2 YFSETQ. The CDR3 sequence: CASSLEGYRDRGRRHYEQYF. CDR3 DNA, as far as it was read: TGCGCCAGCAGCTTGGAAGGGTACCGGGACAGGGGGCGCCGGCACTACGAG.

This clone came up many times. The sequence runs out 3 residues before the end of the CDR3; the remainder is reconstructed from the germline J gene. This chain connects TRBV10-3 to TRBJ1-5; D is unclear. The CDR3 length is 12 residues. Looked up from germline, CDR1 is ENHRY and CDR2 is SYGVKD. Trimming left V 4 bases short and J 6 bases short, with 7 bases between. The CDR3 region is CAISGPSQPQHF. The covered CDR3 bases are TGTGCCATCAGTGGGCCGAGTCAGCCC.

This clone was seen ten or more times. The sequenced fragment ends 3 residues before the CDR3 boundary, so the rest is inferred from the germline J gene. V and J are TRBV20-1 and TRBJ2-2; possibly TRBD2 for D (6 bases). This CDR3 has 15 residues. CDR1 is DFQATT and CDR2 is SNEGSKA in the germline V gene (reference sequence). The V gene lost 1 base and the J gene lost 3 bases, with 12 bases spanning the gap. CDR3 DNA (partial): TGCAGTGCTAGAGGCGGGGAGAGGGACACCGGGGAG. Its translation is CSARGGERDTGE. The entire CDR3 is CSARGGERDTGELFF.

This clone was detected many times. The read ends 3 residues early relative to the CDR3; the germline J gene fills the gap. V is TRBV20-1 and J is TRBJ2-1, with TRBD2 identical over 10 bases. The germline V gene encodes CDR1 DFQATT and CDR2 SNEGSKA (reference sequence). V trimming: 8 bases; J trimming: 3 bases; junction bases outside the gene matches: 7. CDR3 length equals 14 residues. The DNA read from the CDR3 is TGCAGTCCTACTCCTAGCGGGAGCTACAATGAG. Its translation: CSPTPSGSYNE. The CDR3, in full, reads CSPTPSGSYNEQFF.

This clone was seen ten or more times. The CDR3 is cut off 3 residues early in the read; its end comes from the germline J gene. The V and J genes are TRBV6-4 and TRBJ2-3, with D maybe TRBD2 (6 bases). The length of the CDR3 is 13 residues. V was shortened by 3 bases and J by 2 bases, with 6 bases between the two germline ends. Germline CDR1 reads MRHNA; CDR2 reads SNTAGT. CDR3 bases read: TGTGCCAGCAGTGAGCGGGACACAGATACG. It specifies CASSERDTDT. The complete CDR3 reads CASSERDTDTQYF.

The table lists this clone with many counts. The CDR3 end falls 3 residues outside the read, so it is completed with the germline J gene. The chain combines TRBV11-3 with TRBJ2-2; possibly TRBD1 for D (6 bases). The V end lost 5 bases, the J end lost 5 bases, and 9 bases lay between the germline ends. The germline CDR1 and CDR2 sequences are SGHNT and YENEEA. This CDR3 spans 13 amino acids. The CDR3 region is CASSPRGTGELFF. CDR3 DNA, as far as it was read: TGTGCCAGCAGCCCCAGGGGAACCGGGGAG.

There are many counts of this clone. The sequenced fragment ends 3 residues before the CDR3 boundary, so the rest is inferred from the germline J gene. The chain combines TRBV19 with TRBJ1-2, with a tentative D call TRBD1 (5 bases). The CDR3 runs 14 residues. The V gene lost 3 bases and the J gene lost 1 base, with 9 bases spanning the gap. Germline CDR1 and CDR2: LNHDA and SQIVND (reference sequence). CDR3: CASSISGFNYGYTF. The CDR3 bases that were read are TGTGCCAGTAGTATTTCAGGGTTTAACTATGGC.

This clone has only a few counts. The read is 3 residues too short to cover the CDR3 end, so that end is filled in from the germline J gene. This chain joins TRBV20-1 and TRBJ1-5; D not resolved. The CDR3 loop spans 15 amino acids. The V end was cut by 5 bases, the J end by 4 bases, with 18 bases between. Germline assignment: CDR1 DFQATT and CDR2 SNEGSKA (reference sequence). The chain's CDR3 is CSAAGLGDENQPQHF. CDR3 bases read: TGCAGTGCTGCGGGCCTAGGTGACGAGAATCAGCCC.

This clone was seen a few times. One end of the junction varies from germline; a read error may be responsible. The CDR3 end falls 3 residues outside the read, so it is completed with the germline J gene. Other DNA sequences of this sample code for an identical CDR3. This chain uses TRBV7-8 with TRBJ1-2; weak D call: TRBD1 (6 bases). The CDR3 sequence is 14 residues long. Germline values: CDR1 SGHVS, CDR2 FQNEAQ. The CDR3 is CASSQTQGNYGYTF. Incomplete CDR3 DNA: TGTGCCAGCAGTCAGACTCAGGGGAACTACGGC. Full variable domain (missing parts from reference TRBV7-8 and TRBJ1-2): GAGVSQSPRYKVAKRGQDVALRCDPISGHVSLFWYQQALGQGPEFLTYFQNEAQLDKSGLPSDRFFAERPEGSVSTLKIQRTQQEDSAVYLCASSQTQGNYGYTFGSGTRLTVV.

This clone was seen at least ten times. With the read ending 3 residues before the CDR3 end, the germline J gene is used to fill in that end. The chain joins TRBV7-2 to TRBJ2-7; 7 nucleotides line up with TRBD1. The J segment lost 6 bases and the V segment lost 2 bases, leaving 10 bases of the junction unmatched. Germline CDR1 SGHTA, CDR2 FQGNSA. CDR3 size: 15 residues. This CDR3 reads CASSLQGGPSVEQYF. The part of the CDR3 DNA that was read is TGTGCCAGCAGCTTACAAGGGGGCCCGAGTGTCGAG.

Note on this clone: Coverage ceases 3 residues before the CDR3 finishes, and the germline J gene fills in the end. Different DNA sequences within this sample yield the same CDR3. This chain links TRBV5-4 with TRBJ2-7; a weak D match, TRBD1 (5 bases). V was trimmed by 0 bases and J by 2 bases, leaving 12 bases between them. The CDR3 runs 15 residues. CDR1 is SGHNT and CDR2 is YYREEE in the germline V gene (reference sequence). The CDR3 loop reads CASSLESRVAYEQYF. Partial CDR3 DNA: TGTGCCAGCAGCTTGGAAAGCAGGGTAGCCTACGAG.

This clone showed up just a few times. This CDR3 is also generated by other DNA sequences in the sample. CDR3 bases read: TGTGCCAGTACTGAATGGCAGGGCGACGAAAAA. Translation gives CASTEWQGDEK. The CDR3, in full, reads CASTEWQGDEKLFF. The chain uses TRBV19 and TRBJ1-4, with TRBD1 as a possible D gene (5 bases). The read gets to within 3 residues of the CDR3 end, and the germline J gene fills in the rest. V was clipped by 7 bases and J by 8 bases, with 17 bases between them. The CDR3 sequence is 14 residues long. The germline V gene encodes CDR1 LNHDA and CDR2 SQIVND (reference sequence).

This clone has a count of ten or more. The CDR3 sequence: CASSFPLVANLPLAGPQETQYF. The DNA read from the CDR3 is TGCGCCAGCAGCTTCCCACTTGTGGCTAATCTTCCTTTAGCGGGACCCCAAGAGACC. The chain is built from TRBV5-1 and TRBJ2-5; 8 bases map to TRBD2. Coverage ceases 3 residues before the CDR3 finishes, and the germline J gene fills in the end. The germline V gene has CDR1 SGHRS and CDR2 YFSETQ. V shed 2 bases, J shed 1 base, and the junction held 25 bases outside the gene matches. This CDR3 spans 22 amino acids. The full variable domain, with the rest looked up from reference TRBV5-1 and TRBJ2-5, is KAGVTQTPRYLIKTRGQQVTLSCSPISGHRSVSWYQQTPGQGLQFLFEYFSETQRNKGNFPGRFSGRQFSNSRSEMNVSTLELGDSALYLCASSFPLVANLPLAGPQETQYFGPGTRLLVL.

This clone was found many times. The CDR3 end lies 3 residues beyond the end of the read and is filled in from the germline J gene. This chain joins TRBV7-9 and TRBJ2-5; 8 positions agree with TRBD1. The CDR3 extends over 15 amino acids. The V gene end was trimmed by 5 bases and the J gene end by 0 bases; junction bases not matched to a gene: 5. Germline-derived CDR1 and CDR2 are SEHNR and FQNEAQ (reference sequence). Here the CDR3 reads CASSLQGGYQETQYF. CDR3 bases read: TGTGCCAGCAGCCTACAGGGGGGATACCAAGAGACC.

This clone was seen at least ten times. The read falls 3 residues short of the CDR3 end, and the missing part is taken from the germline J gene. The V and J genes are TRBV5-1 and TRBJ2-4; 7 bases fit TRBD1. Germline CDR1 is SGHRS and CDR2 is YFSETQ. The CDR3 contains 17 residues. The CDR3 is CASSFNGQDTRQETQYF. CDR3 DNA (partial): TGCGCCAGCAGCTTCAATGGACAGGATACCCGCCAAGAGACT.

Ten or more counts support this clone. The read is 3 residues too short to cover the CDR3 end, so that end is filled in from the germline J gene. V is TRBV29-1 and J is TRBJ1-1; TRBD1 is a possible D gene (5 bases). The ends were cut back, 5 bases at V and 3 bases at J, with 16 bases in the middle. The length of the CDR3 is 14 residues. The V gene's germline CDR1 is SQVTM and CDR2 ANQGSEA. Partial CDR3 DNA: TGCAGCGTTCAGCGGGGAGTCAGGGACACTGAA. Its protein product is CSVQRGVRDTE. The whole CDR3 region reads CSVQRGVRDTEAFF.

This clone was seen repeatedly, ten times or more. The CDR3 end lies 3 residues beyond the end of the read and is filled in from the germline J gene. The chain is built from TRBV6-1 and TRBJ1-2; D gene unclear. The V and J ends lost 4 bases and 3 bases respectively, with 6 bases between them. CDR1 and CDR2 (germline): MNHNS, SASEGT. This CDR3 spans 12 amino acids. CDR3 DNA (partial): TGTGCCAGCAGTGCAGAGGACTATGGC. It specifies CASSAEDYG. The CDR3 as a whole reads CASSAEDYGYTF.